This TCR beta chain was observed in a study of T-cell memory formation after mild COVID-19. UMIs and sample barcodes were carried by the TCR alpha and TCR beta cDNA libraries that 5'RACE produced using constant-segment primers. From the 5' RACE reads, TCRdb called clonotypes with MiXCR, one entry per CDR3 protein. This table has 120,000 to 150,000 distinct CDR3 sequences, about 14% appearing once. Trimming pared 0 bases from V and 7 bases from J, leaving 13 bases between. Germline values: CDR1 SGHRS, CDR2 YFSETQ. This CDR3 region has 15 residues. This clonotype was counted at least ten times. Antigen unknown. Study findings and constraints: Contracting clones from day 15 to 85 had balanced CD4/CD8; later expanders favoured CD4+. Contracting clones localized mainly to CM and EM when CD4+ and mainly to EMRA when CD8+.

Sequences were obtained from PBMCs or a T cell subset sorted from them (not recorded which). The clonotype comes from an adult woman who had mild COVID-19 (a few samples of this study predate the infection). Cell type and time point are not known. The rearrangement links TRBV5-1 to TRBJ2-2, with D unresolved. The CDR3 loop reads CASSLVSNNFGELFF. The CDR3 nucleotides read TGCGCCAGCAGCTTGGTTTCTAACAACTTCGGGGAGCTGTTTTTT.